The 17 T cell receptor beta chains presented below share a single source sample, sequenced in a study of shared clonotypes between healthy human individuals. Clones were read by immunoSEQ multiplex PCR, and TCRdb kept only the in-frame ones, dropping some. The profile shows 1.4 million to 1.5 million clones, about 96% of them singletons. The sample comprised naive CD4+ T cells sorted from blood. Subset in this sample: CD45RA+ positively selected. These receptors all come from a man aged 25-40 years in good health.

The chain carries TRBV5-1 and TRBJ2-5; D possibly corresponds to TRBD1 (6 bases). The CDR3 runs 16 residues. V was clipped by 0 bases and J by 4 bases, with 16 bases between them. CDR1 SGHRS and CDR2 YFSETQ come from the germline V gene. This chain's CDR3 is CASSLAGRQVGETQYF. CDR3 DNA sequence: TGCGCCAGCAGCTTGGCCGGTCGACAGGTCGGAGAGACCCAGTACTTC.

The genes are TRBV4-1 and TRBJ2-7; 7 nucleotides align to TRBD1. Per the germline V gene, CDR1 is MGHRA and CDR2 is YSYEKL. Trimming removed 4 bases from V and 2 bases from J; junction bases left unmatched: 2. The CDR3 totals 13 residues. The chain's CDR3 is CASSLRGPYEQYF. The CDR3 DNA reads TGCGCCAGCAGCCTAAGGGGGCCCTACGAGCAGTACTTC.

The rearrangement uses TRBV5-4 and TRBJ2-7; tentative D call: TRBD1 (6 bases). The length of the CDR3 is 14 residues. V was trimmed by 3 bases and J by 1 base, leaving 11 bases between them. CDR1 is SGHNT and CDR2 is YYREEE in the germline V gene (reference sequence). The CDR3 nucleotides are TGTGCCAGCAGCTCCCCGGACAGATCCTACGAGCAGTACTTC. This translates into CASSSPDRSYEQYF.

The chain combines TRBV5-4 with TRBJ2-5; weak D call: TRBD2 (7 bases). This CDR3 region has 16 residues. The germline CDR1 and CDR2 sequences are SGHNT and YYREEE (reference sequence). With 4 bases removed from V and 0 bases from J, the gap between germline ends came to 16 bases. Written as DNA, the CDR3 is TGTGCCAGCAGCCGCCCGGGGGGCTGGTACCAAGAGACCCAGTACTTC. This gives the protein CASSRPGGWYQETQYF. Looking up the rest from reference TRBV5-4 and TRBJ2-5 gives the full variable domain: ETGVTQSPTHLIKTRGQQVTLRCSSQSGHNTVSWYQQALGQGPQFIFQYYREEENGRGNFPPRFSGLQFPNYSSELNVNALELDDSALYLCASSRPGGWYQETQYFGPGTRLLVL.

The chain recombines TRBV10-3 with TRBJ1-1, with D maybe TRBD1 (5 bases). CDR1 ENHRY and CDR2 SYGVKD come from the germline V gene. V shed 4 bases and J shed 6 bases, with 12 bases lying between them. The CDR3 consists of 13 residues. The CDR3 nucleotides read TGTGCCATCAGTGTCCCCGGGGACCCTGAAGCTTTCTTT. Its translation: CAISVPGDPEAFF.

The chain is built from TRBV29-1 and TRBJ2-7; the match to TRBD2 covers 13 bases. V dropped 6 bases and J dropped 2; count of bases not matched to a gene: 1. The CDR3 loop spans 13 amino acids. Germline loops: CDR1 SQVTM, CDR2 ANQGSEA. For the CDR3, the DNA is TGCAGCGTAACTAGCGGGAGGGCCTACGAGCAGTACTTC. Its translation: CSVTSGRAYEQYF.

On this clone itself: The sample holds other DNA sequences that translate to the same CDR3. This chain joins TRBV18 and TRBJ1-4; D remains unclear. Germline CDR1 is KGHSH and CDR2 is LQKENI. Trimming took off 3 bases at V and 5 bases at J, with 7 bases between the two ends. The CDR3 is 13 amino acids. In DNA, the CDR3 is TGTGCCAGCTCACCGAGGCCAAATGAAAAACTGTTTTTT. This translates into CASSPRPNEKLFF.

The chain employs TRBV5-4 and TRBJ1-3; 9 bases map to TRBD1. The V gene end was trimmed by 1 base and the J gene end by 3 bases; junction bases not matched to a gene: 2. Germline V gene lookup returns CDR1 SGHNT and CDR2 YYREEE (reference sequence). The CDR3 totals 15 residues. This CDR3 is CASSLTGGYGNTIYF. In DNA form, the CDR3 reads TGTGCCAGCAGCTTGACAGGGGGCTATGGAAACACCATATATTTT. The full variable domain, in which reference TRBV5-4 and TRBJ1-3 provide the parts outside the CDR3, is ETGVTQSPTHLIKTRGQQVTLRCSSQSGHNTVSWYQQALGQGPQFIFQYYREEENGRGNFPPRFSGLQFPNYSSELNVNALELDDSALYLCASSLTGGYGNTIYFGEGSWLTVV.

The rearrangement joins TRBV5-1 to TRBJ2-3; D possibly corresponds to TRBD2 (6 bases). The CDR3 runs 16 residues. Germline V gene sequence: CDR1 SGHRS, CDR2 YFSETQ. The V and J ends lost 0 bases and 6 bases respectively, with 17 bases between them. CDR3 in DNA: TGCGCCAGCAGCTTGGGCTGGGCGGGACCGGTCGATACGCAGTATTTT. This sequence encodes CASSLGWAGPVDTQYF.

CDR3 region: CASSGTSGRSGLGEQFF. The DNA of the CDR3 is TGTGCCAGCAGCGGGACTAGCGGGAGATCAGGGTTAGGTGAGCAGTTCTTC. The gene calls are TRBV5-4 and TRBJ2-1, with TRBD2 identical over 14 bases. The CDR3 is made up of 17 amino acids. CDR1 SGHNT and CDR2 YYREEE come from the germline V gene (reference sequence). V lost 4 bases to trimming and J lost 9 bases; unmatched junction nucleotides: 12.

The V call is TRBV7-3, the J call TRBJ2-3; D gene uncertain. The CDR3 extends over 12 amino acids. CDR1 SGHTA and CDR2 FQGTGA come from the germline V gene. V was cut by 4 bases and J by 2 bases, with 4 bases left in between. This chain's CDR3 is CASSSFTDTQYF. In DNA form, the CDR3 reads TGTGCCAGCAGCTCCTTCACAGATACGCAGTATTTT.

V and J are TRBV18 and TRBJ2-7; D is unclear. The CDR3 is 13 amino acids. CDR1 is KGHSH, CDR2 LQKENI, per germline. The V and J ends lost 2 bases and 3 bases respectively, with 8 bases between them. The CDR3 region has the DNA TGTGCCAGCTCACCAGATAACGGCTACGAGCAGTACTTC. Translated, it gives CASSPDNGYEQYF.

This clone was detected once. The V call is TRBV2, the J call TRBJ2-5, with 7 bases fitting TRBD1. CDR1 and CDR2 (germline): SNHLY, FYNNEI. With 6 bases clipped from V and 3 bases from J, the junction kept 4 bases outside the gene matches. The CDR3 totals 13 residues. CDR3 region: CASRITGEETQYF. In DNA form, the CDR3 reads TGTGCCAGCAGAATAACAGGGGAAGAGACCCAGTACTTC.

The chain is built from TRBV7-6 and TRBJ2-1; 7 bases match TRBD2. The ends lost 5 bases at V and 4 bases at J; junction bases unmatched: 5. CDR3 size: 14 residues. The germline V gene has CDR1 SGHVS and CDR2 FNYEAQ. The CDR3 DNA reads as TGTGCCAGCAGCCGGGGGGAGGTTTACAATGAGCAGTTCTTC. Amino acids: CASSRGEVYNEQFF.

The chain combines TRBV5-4 with TRBJ2-1; D is ambiguous. The CDR3 has 16 amino acids. V shed 4 bases and J shed 10 bases, with 24 bases lying between them. CDR1 SGHNT and CDR2 YYREEE come from the germline V gene (reference sequence). The CDR3 reads CASSRPSRAQVGEQFF. CDR3 nucleotides: TGTGCCAGCAGCCGTCCTTCAAGGGCCCAAGTAGGGGAGCAGTTCTTC.

The genes are TRBV11-2 and TRBJ2-1; D is unresolved. There are 18 residues in the CDR3. Per germline, CDR1 SGHAT and CDR2 FQNNGV. The V end lost 6 bases, the J end lost 3 bases, and 24 bases lay between the germline ends. The CDR3 loop reads CASRSYSRRWLSYNEQFF. CDR3 coding DNA: TGTGCCAGCAGATCTTACAGTCGGCGATGGCTAAGCTACAATGAGCAGTTCTTC.

The chain carries TRBV19 and TRBJ1-1, with TRBD1 as a possible D gene (5 bases). The V and J ends lost 7 bases and 0 bases respectively, with 9 bases between them. This CDR3 is built from 13 residues. The germline gives CDR1 LNHDA, CDR2 SQIVND (reference sequence). CDR3 coding DNA: TGTGCCAGTACAAAGACAGTGAACACTGAAGCTTTCTTT. It specifies CASTKTVNTEAFF.